This record concerns one T cell receptor beta chain sequence. Trimming cost V 2 bases and J 7 bases, with 6 bases left between them. The V gene's germline CDR1 is GTSNPN and CDR2 SVGIG (reference sequence). The CDR3 runs 11 residues. These data come from a study of control samples from healthy donors and cancer patients. TCRdb's table, derived via immunoSEQ multiplex PCR, lists solely in-frame clones and lacks some. The repertoire holds 390,000 or so clones, with roughly 90% as singletons. Sample: PBMCs. The source is a man aged 40-49 years with head and neck cancer. The chain joins TRBV30 to TRBJ2-1; no clear D gene. The CDR3 is CAWSLGNEQFF. DNA for the CDR3: TGTGCCTGGAGTTTGGGTAATGAGCAGTTCTTC.